This TCR beta chain comes out of a study of human T cells and chemical hapten exposure. Notes on the study in general: Significantly more large CDR3 similarity clusters were formed by expanded TCRs than by controls.

In regard to this clonotype: What it binds is unknown.

TCRdb called the RACE reads again in MiXCR, with one record for every CDR3 protein. The sample consists of approximately 80,000 distinct CDR3 sequences, about 10% of them appearing once. Germline V gene sequence: CDR1 LGHDT, CDR2 YNNKEL (reference sequence). CDR3 length: 15 amino acids. The V gene lost 4 bases and the J gene lost 1 base, with 10 bases spanning the gap. Time point specified: patch test 1, 2 weeks after DPC sensitization. Regarding treatment: therapeutic diphenylcyclopropenone sensitization with weekly scalp DPC. This TCR came from a woman between 45 and 65 years old with alopecia areata. Some clones in this sample may be carry-over from other donors' samples. The rearrangement uses TRBV3-1 and TRBJ2-2; D is perhaps TRBD1 (5 bases). Specimen: whole blood, collected in connection with sensitization to the hapten diphenylcyclopropenone (DPC). The DNA for the CDR3 is TGTGCCAGCAGCCCCCTAGACAGGAACACCGGGGAGCTGTTTTTT. It encodes CASSPLDRNTGELFF.